These 27 T cell receptor beta chains were sequenced from one sample in a study of T cell responses to AZD1222 COVID-19 vaccine. Only in-frame clones appear in the TCRdb table, and some are missing; sequencing was by immunoSEQ multiplex PCR. The profile shows around 84,000 clones, 85% to 90% of them singletons. Sequencing was performed on peripheral blood, taken on day 0 of AZD1222 vaccination. The receptors stem from an adult in good health.

This clone was found once. The chain couples TRBV5-1 to TRBJ2-7; D unclear. CDR1 and CDR2 from the germline V gene are SGHRS and YFSETQ. The CDR3 has 14 residues. V was pared by 4 bases and J by 2 bases, with 13 bases between. The CDR3 DNA reads TGCGCCAGCAGCCTCGGAGTGGACCCCTACGAGCAGTACTTC. This encodes CASSLGVDPYEQYF.

Regarding this clone: Other DNA sequences from this sample encode an identical CDR3 as well. The rearrangement links TRBV5-1 to TRBJ2-7; TRBD1 matches 10 bases. The CDR3 has 13 residues. Trimming cost V 7 bases and J 0 bases; bases outside gene matches: 1. Germline loops: CDR1 SGHRS, CDR2 YFSETQ. CDR3 coding DNA: TGCGCCAGCGGGACAGGGGTCTCCTACGAGCAGTACTTC. Amino acids: CASGTGVSYEQYF.

The chain couples TRBV2 to TRBJ1-2, with D possibly TRBD1 on 5 matching bases. This CDR3 contains 15 residues. V was trimmed by 1 base and J by 2 bases, leaving 11 bases between them. CDR1 and CDR2 from the germline V gene are SNHLY and FYNNEI. The CDR3 reads CASSEVRDVNYGYTF. Here the CDR3 DNA reads TGTGCCAGCAGTGAAGTCAGGGATGTAAACTATGGCTACACCTTC.

The CDR3 reads CASTRGHGTYGYTF. In nucleotides, the CDR3 is TGTGCCAGCACCCGGGGCCATGGGACCTATGGCTACACCTTC. The rearrangement links TRBV6-5 to TRBJ1-2; tentative D call: TRBD1 (5 bases). V gave up 7 bases and J gave up 4 bases, with 16 bases separating them. CDR1 is MNHEY, CDR2 SVGAGI, per germline. CDR3 length: 14 amino acids.

The J gene is TRBJ2-3, the V gene TRBV3-1 (or the pseudogene TRBV3-2), with TRBD2 identical over 8 bases. Germline values: CDR1 LGHDT, CDR2 YNNKEL (reference sequence). This CDR3 comprises 15 residues. The ends lost 4 bases at V and 2 bases at J; junction bases unmatched: 5. Written as DNA, the CDR3 is TGTGCCAGCAGCCCCCGGGGGGGGAACACAGATACGCAGTATTTT. Translating gives CASSPRGGNTDTQYF.

The chain combines TRBV18 with TRBJ1-1; D gene ambiguous. CDR1 is KGHSH and CDR2 is LQKENI in the germline V gene. This CDR3 has 16 amino acids. V lost 1 base, J lost 0 bases, and 12 bases lay in between. CDR3 region: CASSPRPPVMNTEAFF. CDR3 nucleotides: TGTGCCAGCTCACCACGACCTCCCGTCATGAACACTGAAGCTTTCTTT.

V and J are TRBV5-1 and TRBJ1-2; D might be TRBD1 (5 bases). V shed 1 base and J shed 8 bases, with 24 bases lying between them. The CDR3 covers 17 residues. Germline-derived CDR1 and CDR2 are SGHRS and YFSETQ. CDR3 sequence (DNA): TGCGCCAGCAGCTTGTCCGGGGGAGAACGATCAACGGGCGGCTACACCTTC. Translation gives CASSLSGGERSTGGYTF.

The rearrangement links TRBV20-1 to TRBJ2-7, with D uncertain. The CDR3 extends over 10 amino acids. Trimming removed 3 bases from V and 6 bases from J, with 6 bases in between. Looked up from germline, CDR1 is DFQATT and CDR2 is SNEGSKA (reference sequence). In DNA, the CDR3 is TGCAGTGCTAGTTCTCCCGAGCAGTACTTC. Translated: CSASSPEQYF.

The rearrangement uses TRBV28 and TRBJ2-5; 8 nucleotides match TRBD1. This CDR3 comprises 16 residues. CDR1 MDHEN and CDR2 SYDVKM come from the germline V gene. V was pared by 2 bases and J by 5 bases, with 10 bases of the junction left unmatched. This chain's CDR3 is CASSLGGGRGRETQYF. The CDR3, as DNA: TGTGCCAGCAGTTTAGGTGGCGGCAGGGGGCGGGAGACCCAGTACTTC.

CDR3 protein: CASSHETGRKLFF. In nucleotides, the CDR3 is TGCGCCAGCAGCCATGAGACAGGTCGAAAACTGTTTTTT. This chain links TRBV5-1 with TRBJ1-4, with a weak D call TRBD1 (6 bases). The CDR3 extends over 13 amino acids. CDR1 and CDR2 (germline): SGHRS, YFSETQ. V was clipped by 4 bases and J by 10 bases, with 14 bases between them.

The chain is built from TRBV5-1 and TRBJ1-6; TRBD1 might be the D (6 bases). Germline CDR1 SGHRS, CDR2 YFSETQ. V was trimmed by 2 bases and J by 8 bases, leaving 11 bases between them. This CDR3 has 14 amino acids. The CDR3 loop reads CASSFGQSDSPLHF. The CDR3 nucleotides read TGCGCCAGCAGCTTTGGACAGTCGGATTCACCCCTCCACTTT.

This clone was seen a single time. The chain joins TRBV7-9 to TRBJ2-1, with 8 bases that match TRBD1. The CDR3 is 11 residues long. CDR1 is SEHNR, CDR2 FQNEAQ, per germline (reference sequence). V was pared by 10 bases and J by 9 bases, with 5 bases of the junction left unmatched. Here the CDR3 reads CATGQGVEQFF. Written as DNA, the CDR3 is TGTGCCACCGGACAGGGTGTTGAGCAGTTCTTC.

The chain combines TRBV12-3 or TRBV12-4 with TRBJ1-2; 7 positions match TRBD1. The junction had 7 bases not matched to a gene; V was cut back by 5 bases and J by 7 bases. The CDR3 runs 13 residues. Written as DNA, the CDR3 is TGTGCCAGCAGTCAGGGGGGGTCGGGTGGCTACACCTTC. Protein product: CASSQGGSGGYTF.

The gene calls are TRBV7-9 and TRBJ1-4; tentative D call: TRBD1 (5 bases). V was pared by 2 bases and J by 6 bases, with 10 bases between. The CDR3 consists of 14 residues. The germline CDR1 and CDR2 sequences are SEHNR and FQNEAQ (reference sequence). The CDR3 loop reads CASSLIGGDEKLFF. Here the CDR3 DNA reads TGTGCCAGCAGCTTAATCGGGGGAGATGAAAAACTGTTTTTT.

CDR3 region: CASSKEEDAANYGYTF. The CDR3 bases are TGTGCCAGCAGCAAAGAGGAGGACGCGGCTAACTATGGCTACACCTTC. The chain combines TRBV21-1 with TRBJ1-2. TRBV21-1 is a pseudogene. The CDR3 totals 16 residues.

The chain joins TRBV28 to TRBJ2-2, with TRBD2 matching 11 bases. Germline V lookup: CDR1 MDHEN, CDR2 SYDVKM. The CDR3 consists of 19 residues. The J segment lost 4 bases and the V segment lost 5 bases, leaving 15 bases of the junction unmatched. The CDR3 loop reads CASSTGLAGAPRGTGELFF. CDR3 nucleotide sequence: TGTGCCAGCAGTACTGGACTAGCGGGTGCACCAAGGGGCACCGGGGAGCTGTTTTTT.

The chain recombines TRBV19 with TRBJ2-1; perhaps D is TRBD1 or TRBD2 (5 bases each). CDR1 and CDR2 (germline): LNHDA, SQIVND (reference sequence). V was pared by 11 bases and J by 0 bases, with 14 bases between. The CDR3 runs 14 residues. The DNA of the CDR3 is TGTGCCGTGGGGGAACAGAGCTCCTACAATGAGCAGTTCTTC. It specifies CAVGEQSSYNEQFF.

J is TRBJ2-1 and V is TRBV7-9; TRBD1 matches 7 bases. The germline V gene encodes CDR1 SEHNR and CDR2 FQNEAQ (reference sequence). With V trimmed by 1 base and J by 8 bases, 11 bases remained unmatched. The CDR3 length is 16 residues. The CDR3: CASSLVLTGIVDEQFF. The DNA of the CDR3 is TGTGCCAGCAGCTTAGTTCTGACAGGGATTGTAGATGAGCAGTTCTTC.

V gene TRBV28 combines with J gene TRBJ1-1; D perhaps matches TRBD1 (5 bases). This CDR3 is built from 14 residues. The V and J ends lost 5 bases and 4 bases respectively, with 14 bases between them. Germline V gene data show CDR1 as MDHEN and CDR2 as SYDVKM. DNA for the CDR3: TGTGCCAGCAGTGGGAGGGGTGGGCGCACTGAAGCTTTCTTT. As protein: CASSGRGGRTEAFF.

This chain uses TRBV29-1 with TRBJ1-6, with unresolved D. Germline V gene data show CDR1 as SQVTM and CDR2 as ANQGSEA. V lost 5 bases and J lost 7, with 9 bases in between. The CDR3 loop spans 12 amino acids. The CDR3 sequence is CSVSDFNSPLHF. The CDR3 DNA reads TGCAGCGTTTCGGACTTCAATTCACCCCTCCACTTT.

The chain is built from TRBV28 and TRBJ1-4; 11 bases match TRBD1. CDR1 is MDHEN and CDR2 is SYDVKM in the germline V gene. Germline trimming cut 7 bases from V and 7 bases from J; bases unmatched to any gene: 8. This CDR3 contains 15 residues. Written as DNA, the CDR3 is TGTGCCAGCAATTCAGCCGGGACAGGGGGTGAAAAACTGTTTTTT. It specifies CASNSAGTGGEKLFF.

The chain carries TRBV19 and TRBJ2-4; 7 bases match TRBD2. Germline V CDR1 and CDR2: LNHDA, SQIVND (reference sequence). The CDR3 is made up of 12 amino acids. J gave up 10 bases and V 3 bases, and 3 bases lay outside the gene matches. CDR3 in DNA: TGTGCCAGTAGTATGCAGGGAGGGATTCAGTACTTC. Protein product: CASSMQGGIQYF.

This chain uses TRBV23-1 with TRBJ1-1; D unclear. TRBV23-1 is an open reading frame, and its role is uncertain. Trimming cost V 3 bases and J 11 bases, with 7 bases left between them. The CDR3 consists of 10 residues. The CDR3 DNA follows: TGCGCCAGCAGTCATTGCGTCGCTTTCTTT. It encodes CASSHCVAFF.

The chain has TRBV30 and TRBJ1-3; 9 nucleotides match TRBD1. The V gene end was trimmed by 5 bases and the J gene end by 2 bases; junction bases not matched to a gene: 4. Germline V gene sequence: CDR1 GTSNPN, CDR2 SVGIG (reference sequence). This CDR3 comprises 14 residues. CDR3 sequence reads: CAWQGQGTGNTIYF. In DNA, the CDR3 is TGTGCCTGGCAAGGACAGGGGACTGGAAACACCATATATTTT.

The V gene is TRBV11-2, the J gene TRBJ1-1; 11 nucleotides line up with TRBD1. The CDR3 runs to 17 residues. Trimming at V came to 3 bases and at J to 1 base, leaving 7 bases not matched to a gene. Germline V gives CDR1 SGHAT, CDR2 FQNNGV. This CDR3 reads CASSLQWTGGPNTEAFF. DNA for the CDR3: TGTGCCAGCAGCTTGCAGTGGACAGGGGGCCCGAACACTGAAGCTTTCTTT.

This clone was recorded only once. This chain joins TRBV7-2 and TRBJ1-3, with TRBD1 matching 7 bases. V trimming: 1 base; J trimming: 0 bases; junction bases outside the gene matches: 3. Germline loops: CDR1 SGHTA, CDR2 FQGNSA. CDR3 length equals 16 residues. CDR3 sequence reads: CASSLGQGYSGNTIYF. CDR3 nucleotides: TGTGCCAGCAGCTTAGGACAGGGCTACTCTGGAAACACCATATATTTT.

CDR3 in DNA: TGTGCCAGCAGTGAGTGGGACGAGCAGTACTTC. Protein product: CASSEWDEQYF. The gene calls are TRBV2 and TRBJ2-7; D call uncertain. CDR3 length equals 11 residues. From germline, CDR1 is SNHLY and CDR2 FYNNEI. The V end lost 3 bases, the J end lost 5 bases, and 5 bases lay between the germline ends.